This T cell receptor (beta chain) is drawn from a study of CD8 T cells in ankylosing spondylitis. Findings and caveats of the study: Within matched ankylosing spondylitis synovial fluid, disease-linked clones were reportedly significantly enriched.

Per the germline V gene, CDR1 is SGHRS and CDR2 is YFSETQ. The CDR3 runs to 14 residues. J was trimmed by 6 bases and V by 4 bases; bases with no gene match: 5. Library preparation for TCR beta used quantitative 5'-RACE with molecular barcodes. TCRdb ran MiXCR on the 5' RACE reads and lists one entry per CDR3 protein. The sample has roughly 220,000 distinct CDR3 sequences; approximately 10% are singletons. Comment on this clonotype: Its antigen is as yet unknown.

V gene TRBV5-1 combines with J gene TRBJ1-5, with 9 bases fitting TRBD1. Input material: blood, either unsorted or a sorted T cell fraction (not recorded which). The clonotype originates from a male donor with ankylosing spondylitis or in good health (not recorded which). CDR3 sequence: CASSRGQGTQPQHF. DNA of the CDR3: TGCGCCAGCAGCCGAGGACAGGGGACTCAGCCCCAGCATTTT.